This T cell receptor (beta chain) emerged from a study of technical replicates of blood from a few donors. Trimming shortened V by 6 bases and J by 9 bases, and 3 bases separated the two germline ends. This CDR3 has 9 residues. Germline V gives CDR1 SNHLY, CDR2 FYNNEI. TCRdb's table, derived via immunoSEQ multiplex PCR, lists solely in-frame clones and lacks some. The sample yields about 70,000 clones, nearly 98% seen once. The chain couples TRBV2 to TRBJ2-1; D gene unclear. This receptor was identified in a human donor in good health. The sample was T cells isolated from PBMCs. CDR3 sequence (DNA): TGTGCCAGCAGCGGTGAGCAGTTCTTC. Its translation: CASSGEQFF.